This T cell receptor (beta chain) was obtained from a study of T cell changes during pregnancy in multiple sclerosis. Losses at the gene ends were 2 bases for V and 1 base for J; bases not matched to a gene: 1. Looked up from germline, CDR1 is SGHRS and CDR2 is YFSETQ. The CDR3 runs 14 residues. Libraries were prepared by immunoSEQ multiplex PCR; TCRdb keeps only in-frame clonotypes and omits some of them. The sample lists under 50,000 clones; 70% to 90% were seen once. This TCR derives from a female donor with multiple sclerosis, enrolled in a pregnancy study. The sample in question was CD8+ T cells from peripheral blood mononuclear cells, obtained in the first trimester of pregnancy. The V call is TRBV5-1, the J call TRBJ2-3; 7 bases agree with TRBD1. This CDR3 reads CASSFDRGTDTQYF. CDR3 in DNA: TGCGCCAGCAGCTTCGACAGGGGCACAGATACGCAGTATTTT.